Each of the 7 T cell receptor beta chains below was sequenced from the same sample in a study of cytomegalovirus exposure and HLA in healthy donors. The primer mix had 60 Vbeta and 13 Jbeta primers. The data were produced by immunoSEQ multiplex PCR, yet TCRdb's version contains in-frame clones alone and is incomplete. This table holds approximately 91,000 clones, under 75% found once. Sequencing used PBMCs. All receptors come from a female donor in good health and CMV-seronegative.

The gene calls are TRBV13 and TRBJ2-7; 11 nucleotides line up with TRBD1. Trimming removed 5 bases from V and 4 bases from J; junction bases left unmatched: 4. The germline CDR1 and CDR2 sequences are PRHDT and FYEKMQ (reference sequence). The CDR3 loop spans 14 amino acids. The CDR3 DNA is TGTGCCAGCAGCCCCGGGACAGGGGGGTACGAGCAGTACTTC. It specifies CASSPGTGGYEQYF.

V is TRBV5-1 and J is TRBJ2-1; perhaps TRBD2 as D (7 bases). This CDR3 region has 17 residues. Deletions cut 0 bases from V and 4 bases from J, with 17 bases between. Germline V gene data show CDR1 as SGHRS and CDR2 as YFSETQ. The CDR3 DNA sequence: TGCGCCAGCAGCTTGGTAGGGGGAGGGCTCGCTTACAATGAGCAGTTCTTC. It specifies CASSLVGGGLAYNEQFF.

This clone was seen a few times. The sample contains more than one DNA sequence encoding this CDR3. This chain links TRBV29-1 with TRBJ2-5, with 9 bases matching TRBD2. The CDR3 spans 13 residues. Trimming at V came to 1 base and at J to 5 bases, leaving 2 bases not matched to a gene. Germline CDR1 SQVTM, CDR2 ANQGSEA. The CDR3 protein is CSVEGGRGETQYF. The CDR3, as DNA: TGCAGCGTTGAAGGCGGGAGGGGGGAGACCCAGTACTTC.

The gene calls are TRBV11-3 and TRBJ1-1, with 11 bases aligning to TRBD1. CDR1 is SGHNT and CDR2 is YENEEA in the germline V gene. The CDR3 consists of 14 residues. J lost 7 bases, V lost 7 bases, and 8 bases had no gene match. The CDR3: CASTSRDRGSEAFF. CDR3 coding DNA: TGTGCCAGCACCTCCCGGGACAGGGGGAGTGAAGCTTTCTTT. Full variable domain (outside the CDR3, taken from reference TRBV11-3 and TRBJ1-1): EAGVVQSPRYKIIEKKQPVAFWCNPISGHNTLYWYLQNLGQGPELLIRYENEEAVDDSQLPKDRFSAERLKGVDSTLKIQPAELGDSAVYLCASTSRDRGSEAFFGQGTRLTVV.

The chain couples TRBV10-1 to TRBJ2-3, with 10 bases identical to TRBD2. V lost 2 bases to trimming and J lost 5 bases; unmatched junction nucleotides: 7. The length of the CDR3 is 16 residues. CDR1 is WNHNN, CDR2 SYGVQD, per germline (reference sequence). In nucleotides, the CDR3 is TGCGCCAGCAGTGAGGCGGCTAGCGGGAGTCTAGATACGCAGTATTTT. It is translated as CASSEAASGSLDTQYF.

The chain is built from TRBV19 and TRBJ1-1; D is possibly TRBD1 (5 bases). The germline V gene encodes CDR1 LNHDA and CDR2 SQIVND (reference sequence). V was pared by 11 bases and J by 0 bases, with 10 bases between. This CDR3 spans 12 amino acids. The CDR3 region is CARGGLNTEAFF. CDR3 DNA sequence: TGTGCCCGGGGGGGATTGAACACTGAAGCTTTCTTT.

This CDR3 is CASSRTSGRAFLYEQYF. DNA for the CDR3: TGTGCCAGCAGTAGGACTAGCGGGAGGGCCTTCCTCTACGAGCAGTACTTC. The chain joins TRBV2 to TRBJ2-7; 15 bases are a match to TRBD2. Per the germline V gene, CDR1 is SNHLY and CDR2 is FYNNEI. This CDR3 spans 17 amino acids. After removal of 5 bases from V and 3 bases from J, the junction contained 8 bases not matched to a gene.